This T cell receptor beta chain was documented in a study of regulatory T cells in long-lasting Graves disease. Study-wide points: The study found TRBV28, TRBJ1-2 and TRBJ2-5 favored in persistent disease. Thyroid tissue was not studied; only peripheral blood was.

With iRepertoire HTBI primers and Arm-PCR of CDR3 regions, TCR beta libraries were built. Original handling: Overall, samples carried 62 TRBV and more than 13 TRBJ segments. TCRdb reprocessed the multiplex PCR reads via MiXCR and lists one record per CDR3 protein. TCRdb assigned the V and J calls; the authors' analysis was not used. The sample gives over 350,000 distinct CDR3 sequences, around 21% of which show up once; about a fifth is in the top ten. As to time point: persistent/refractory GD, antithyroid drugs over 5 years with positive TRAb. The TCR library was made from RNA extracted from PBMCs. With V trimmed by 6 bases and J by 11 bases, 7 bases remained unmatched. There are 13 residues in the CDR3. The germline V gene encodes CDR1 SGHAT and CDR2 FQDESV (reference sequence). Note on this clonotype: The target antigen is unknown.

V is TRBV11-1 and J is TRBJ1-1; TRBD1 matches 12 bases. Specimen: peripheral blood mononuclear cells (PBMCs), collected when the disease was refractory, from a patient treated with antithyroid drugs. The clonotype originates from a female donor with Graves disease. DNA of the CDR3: TGTGCCAGCAGTAAACCGGGACAGGGGGCGGCTTTCTTT. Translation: CASSKPGQGAAFF.